Shown below are 29 T cell receptor beta chains from a single sample sequenced in a study of TIL therapy for anti-PD-1-resistant metastatic lung cancer. This was the immunoSEQ v3 assay. Only in-frame clones appear in the TCRdb table, and some are missing; sequencing was by immunoSEQ multiplex PCR. The sample carries approximately 47,000 clones, 80% to 90% recorded once. Time point specified: pre-treatment sample, taken before nivolumab and TIL therapy. The sequenced sample was blood, obtained at baseline. Every receptor here comes from a person aged 25 to 85 with non-small cell lung cancer.

The rearrangement links TRBV5-8 to TRBJ2-7; the D is unclear. CDR3 length: 13 residues. CDR1 is SGHTS and CDR2 is YDEGEE in the germline V gene. V lost 4 bases, J lost 0 bases, and 8 bases lay in between. In nucleotides, the CDR3 is TGTGCCAGCAGCCCGACCCACTCCTACGAGCAGTACTTC. Its protein is CASSPTHSYEQYF. The complete variable domain, with remaining parts taken from reference TRBV5-8 and TRBJ2-7, reads EAGVTQSPTHLIKTRGQQATLRCSPISGHTSVYWYQQALGLGLQFLLWYDEGEERNRGNFPPRFSGRQFPNYSSELNVNALELEDSALYLCASSPTHSYEQYFGPGTRLTVT.

As to this clone: The same CDR3 can be traced to other DNA sequences in this sample. The chain uses TRBV13 and TRBJ2-7; possible D gene TRBD2, 6 bases. Germline-derived CDR1 and CDR2 are PRHDT and FYEKMQ (reference sequence). The V end lost 5 bases, the J end lost 3 bases, and 20 bases lay between the germline ends. The length of the CDR3 is 16 residues. The CDR3 loop is CASSGGFGRGSYEQYF. The CDR3 bases are TGTGCCAGCAGCGGGGGGTTTGGGCGGGGAAGCTACGAGCAGTACTTC.

This chain connects TRBV5-8 to TRBJ2-2; possibly TRBD1 for D (5 bases). CDR3 size: 16 residues. V lost 0 bases, J lost 0 bases, and 9 bases lay in between. Germline V CDR1 and CDR2: SGHTS, YDEGEE. The CDR3 spells CASSLARVANTGELFF. The CDR3 DNA reads TGTGCCAGCAGCTTGGCCAGGGTCGCGAACACCGGGGAGCTGTTTTTT. The variable domain in full, completed from reference TRBV5-8 and TRBJ2-2, reads EAGVTQSPTHLIKTRGQQATLRCSPISGHTSVYWYQQALGLGLQFLLWYDEGEERNRGNFPPRFSGRQFPNYSSELNVNALELEDSALYLCASSLARVANTGELFFGEGSRLTVL.

The sample holds a few counts of this clone. The chain recombines TRBV7-2 with TRBJ1-5; no firm D call. Germline V gene data show CDR1 as SGHTA and CDR2 as FQGNSA. CDR3 length: 14 residues. V was pared by 1 base and J by 3 bases, with 7 bases between. The CDR3: CASSLVGDNQPQHF. The CDR3 nucleotides read TGTGCCAGCAGCTTAGTAGGCGACAATCAGCCCCAGCATTTT.

The genes are TRBV15 and TRBJ2-5; D tentatively reads TRBD1 or TRBD2 (5 bases each). Germline CDR1 and CDR2: LNHNV and YYDKDF (reference sequence). This CDR3 spans 18 amino acids. V lost 0 bases, J lost 1 base, and 18 bases lay in between. The CDR3 DNA is TGTGCCACCAGCAGAGAAGTGGGGGTGTGGGGGTCCCAAGAGACCCAGTACTTC. Translation gives CATSREVGVWGSQETQYF.

The V call is TRBV21-1, the J call TRBJ2-4. TRBV21-1 is a known pseudogene. CDR3 length equals 16 residues. The CDR3 bases are TGTGCCAGCAGCAAAGCGCTTGGTCGACCCAAAAACATTCAGTACTTC. This codes for CASSKALGRPKNIQYF.

V gene TRBV6-6 combines with J gene TRBJ1-5; TRBD1 might be the D (5 bases). The CDR3 totals 14 residues. Germline-derived CDR1 and CDR2 are MNHNY and SVGAGI (reference sequence). V lost 5 bases and J 4 bases, leaving 12 bases between the germline ends. CDR3 sequence (DNA): TGTGCCAGCAGTGATAGGACATCAAATCAGCCCCAGCATTTT. Amino acids: CASSDRTSNQPQHF.

The chain combines TRBV30 with TRBJ2-2, with 10 bases identical to TRBD1. With V trimmed by 0 bases and J by 6 bases, 4 bases remained unmatched. CDR3 length: 15 residues. Per germline, CDR1 GTSNPN and CDR2 SVGIG (reference sequence). The CDR3 spells CAWSVLGQGAGELFF. Written as DNA, the CDR3 is TGTGCCTGGAGTGTACTAGGACAGGGGGCCGGGGAGCTGTTTTTT. Complete variable domain (other parts from reference TRBV30 and TRBJ2-2): SQTIHQWPATLVQPVGSPLSLECTVEGTSNPNLYWYRQAAGRGLQLLFYSVGIGQISSEVPQNLSASRPQDRQFILSSKKLLLSDSGFYLCAWSVLGQGAGELFFGEGSRLTVL.

The chain recombines TRBV19 with TRBJ1-1; no firm D call. Germline CDR1 is LNHDA and CDR2 is SQIVND (reference sequence). The CDR3 runs to 16 residues. V lost 7 bases, J lost 10 bases, and 28 bases lay in between. This chain's CDR3 is CASTQVGGITPLGAFF. CDR3 bases: TGTGCCAGTACTCAAGTCGGAGGTATCACCCCCCTTGGAGCTTTCTTT.

J is TRBJ2-5 and V is TRBV30; 9 nucleotides line up with TRBD2. The CDR3 length is 16 residues. V was pared by 2 bases and J by 5 bases, with 12 bases of the junction left unmatched. CDR1 and CDR2 from the germline V gene are GTSNPN and SVGIG (reference sequence). The CDR3 is CAWSPPGLAGGETQYF. The DNA for the CDR3 is TGTGCCTGGAGTCCTCCCGGACTGGCGGGGGGGGAGACCCAGTACTTC. The entire variable domain, with the rest obtained from reference TRBV30 and TRBJ2-5, is as follows: SQTIHQWPATLVQPVGSPLSLECTVEGTSNPNLYWYRQAAGRGLQLLFYSVGIGQISSEVPQNLSASRPQDRQFILSSKKLLLSDSGFYLCAWSPPGLAGGETQYFGPGTRLLVL.

The CDR3 region is CAWGEMWDTEAFF. The CDR3, as DNA: TGTGCCTGGGGAGAAATGTGGGACACTGAAGCTTTCTTT. The V call is TRBV30, the J call TRBJ1-1; D unclear. Between the trimmed V and J ends, which lost 5 bases and 3 bases, there was a span of 13 bases. This CDR3 has 13 amino acids. Germline V gene lookup returns CDR1 GTSNPN and CDR2 SVGIG (reference sequence). The variable domain in full, completed from reference TRBV30 and TRBJ1-1, reads SQTIHQWPATLVQPVGSPLSLECTVEGTSNPNLYWYRQAAGRGLQLLFYSVGIGQISSEVPQNLSASRPQDRQFILSSKKLLLSDSGFYLCAWGEMWDTEAFFGQGTRLTVV.

The chain is built from TRBV5-8 and TRBJ1-5, with D unclear. Germline CDR1 reads SGHTS; CDR2 reads YDEGEE. With 2 bases removed from V and 3 bases from J, the gap between germline ends came to 12 bases. The CDR3 spans 15 residues. The CDR3 reads CASSFFAGSNQPQHF. DNA of the CDR3: TGTGCCAGCAGCTTTTTCGCCGGGTCCAATCAGCCCCAGCATTTT. The full variable domain, in which reference TRBV5-8 and TRBJ1-5 provide the parts outside the CDR3, is EAGVTQSPTHLIKTRGQQATLRCSPISGHTSVYWYQQALGLGLQFLLWYDEGEERNRGNFPPRFSGRQFPNYSSELNVNALELEDSALYLCASSFFAGSNQPQHFGDGTRLSIL.

J is TRBJ1-3 and V is TRBV6-1; maybe TRBD1 (6 bases). In germline, CDR1 is MNHNS, CDR2 SASEGT. CDR3 length: 16 residues. Trimming took 1 base from V and 3 from J, leaving 13 bases between them. This chain's CDR3 is CASSEDRVFYGNTIYF. CDR3 DNA: TGTGCCAGCAGTGAAGACAGGGTGTTTTATGGAAACACCATATATTTT.

The V gene is TRBV28, the J gene TRBJ1-2; D call uncertain. The ends were cut back, 6 bases at V and 6 bases at J, with 8 bases in the middle. CDR1 is MDHEN and CDR2 is SYDVKM in the germline V gene. The CDR3 covers 11 residues. The CDR3 region is CASSSVDGYTF. For the CDR3, the DNA is TGTGCCAGCAGCTCGGTGGATGGCTACACCTTC.

This clone was observed once. The chain is built from TRBV10-1 and TRBJ2-2; D is perhaps TRBD1 (5 bases). V lost 9 bases, J lost 4 bases, and 12 bases lay in between. The CDR3 totals 13 residues. CDR1 is WNHNN, CDR2 SYGVQD, per germline (reference sequence). The CDR3 DNA is TGCGCCAGGGTACAGGTTTTCACCGGGGAGCTGTTTTTT. It yields the protein CARVQVFTGELFF.

V is TRBV27 and J is TRBJ1-1; 7 bases are shared with TRBD1. CDR1 MNHEY and CDR2 SMNVEV come from the germline V gene (reference sequence). This CDR3 contains 22 residues. J lost 0 bases, V lost 3 bases, and 25 bases had no gene match. The CDR3, as DNA: TGTGCCAGCAGTTTCATCTCCGGACAGGCCGGCTTAGAAGGTCGTATGAACACTGAAGCTTTCTTT. Amino acids: CASSFISGQAGLEGRMNTEAFF.

The CDR3 here is CASRRQGSQPQHF. The CDR3 DNA reads as TGTGCCAGCAGACGACAGGGGTCTCAGCCCCAGCATTTT. The chain has TRBV12-3 or TRBV12-4 and TRBJ1-5, with TRBD1 identical over 8 bases. J lost 6 bases, V lost 6 bases, and 4 bases had no gene match. This CDR3 region has 13 residues.

V is TRBV6-6 and J is TRBJ2-2; D is perhaps TRBD2 (7 bases). The germline V gene has CDR1 MNHNY and CDR2 SVGAGI (reference sequence). V was shortened by 6 bases and J by 4 bases, with 18 bases between the two germline ends. The CDR3 spans 16 residues. The CDR3 DNA sequence: TGTGCCAGCAGGCGGGGGCTAGCGGAACCCACCGGGGAGCTGTTTTTT. It is translated as CASRRGLAEPTGELFF.

The chain combines TRBV19 with TRBJ2-3; D is perhaps TRBD1 (5 bases). Trimming removed 2 bases from V and 3 bases from J, with 12 bases in between. Germline values: CDR1 LNHDA, CDR2 SQIVND (reference sequence). The CDR3 consists of 15 residues. The CDR3 DNA sequence: TGTGCCAGTAGTATACACAGGAGACCTACAGATACGCAGTATTTT. Translating it yields CASSIHRRPTDTQYF.

CDR3 sequence (DNA): TGTGCCAGCAGCGTTACAGGGGGCCTTTCGGCTTTCTTT. Its protein is CASSVTGGLSAFF. V and J are TRBV28 and TRBJ1-1, with TRBD1 matching 9 bases. Germline V gene data show CDR1 as MDHEN and CDR2 as SYDVKM. The CDR3 has 13 amino acids. V lost 6 bases and J lost 11; bases outside the gene matches: 10.

V gene TRBV7-9 combines with J gene TRBJ2-3; D is undetermined. Germline V gene data show CDR1 as SEHNR and CDR2 as FQNEAQ (reference sequence). V was trimmed by 2 bases and J by 8 bases, leaving 8 bases between them. The CDR3 contains 12 residues. CDR3 residues: CASSLLEVTQYF. The CDR3 DNA follows: TGTGCCAGCAGCTTACTAGAGGTTACGCAGTATTTT.

This sequence joins TRBV5-1 and TRBJ2-1; 8 bases line up with TRBD1. The V segment lost 4 bases and the J segment 6 bases; nucleotides outside the gene matches: 6. This CDR3 has 14 amino acids. Looked up from germline, CDR1 is SGHRS and CDR2 is YFSETQ. CDR3 sequence: CASSVGQGVNEQFF. The CDR3 nucleotides are TGCGCCAGCAGCGTTGGACAGGGTGTCAATGAGCAGTTCTTC.

J is TRBJ2-7 and V is TRBV5-6; D not certain. CDR1 is SGHDT and CDR2 is YYEEEE in the germline V gene. The CDR3 is 15 amino acids. V was trimmed by 2 bases and J by 1 base, leaving 13 bases between them. CDR3 in amino acids: CASSFMASTSYEQYF. The CDR3, as DNA: TGTGCCAGCAGCTTCATGGCCTCGACGTCCTACGAGCAGTACTTC.

The V and J genes are TRBV7-9 and TRBJ2-5, with D tentatively TRBD2 (5 bases). The CDR3 extends over 17 amino acids. Germline V gives CDR1 SEHNR, CDR2 FQNEAQ (reference sequence). Trimming took off 1 base at V and 0 bases at J, with 15 bases between the two ends. CDR3 coding DNA: TGTGCCAGCAGCTTAGGTGAGGGAAGTACCAACCAAGAGACCCAGTACTTC. Translation: CASSLGEGSTNQETQYF.

The sample holds a few counts of this clone. The rearrangement uses TRBV7-9 and TRBJ2-7, with D hard to call. This CDR3 contains 12 residues. The germline CDR1 and CDR2 sequences are SEHNR and FQNEAQ (reference sequence). V was cut by 1 base and J by 6 bases, with 7 bases left in between. For the CDR3, the DNA is TGTGCCAGCAGCTTAGAGACAACCGAGCAGTACTTC. It translates to CASSLETTEQYF.

The chain combines TRBV11-2 with TRBJ2-7; TRBD1 might be the D (6 bases). The CDR3 consists of 15 residues. Trimming removed 2 bases from V and 3 bases from J, with 14 bases in between. CDR1 and CDR2 (germline): SGHAT, FQNNGV. CDR3 sequence reads: CASSLTLGQLYEQYF. The CDR3 nucleotides are TGTGCCAGCAGCTTAACGCTCGGACAGCTCTACGAGCAGTACTTC.

The chain employs TRBV10-3 and TRBJ2-1; 8 positions agree with TRBD2. Per the germline V gene, CDR1 is ENHRY and CDR2 is SYGVKD. V was clipped by 7 bases and J by 5 bases; unmatched bases: 10. The CDR3 spans 15 residues. In DNA form, the CDR3 reads TGTGCCATCACTAGGGGCCTAGCGGGCAACAATGAGCAGTTCTTC. Amino acids: CAITRGLAGNNEQFF.

The rearrangement links TRBV19 to TRBJ2-5, with a possible D match to TRBD2 (6 bases). CDR1 and CDR2 from the germline V gene are LNHDA and SQIVND (reference sequence). The CDR3 runs 13 residues. The germline V and J ends were trimmed by 4 bases and 5 bases, with 11 bases remaining between them. CDR3 region: CASSRGVRETQYF. The CDR3, as DNA: TGTGCCAGTAGTAGGGGGGTCCGGGAGACCCAGTACTTC.

CDR3 amino acids: CASSVSRTGGTEAFF. CDR3 bases: TGTGCCAGTAGTGTCTCAAGGACAGGGGGGACTGAAGCTTTCTTT. The chain uses TRBV19 and TRBJ1-1; the match to TRBD1 covers 10 bases. The CDR3 loop spans 15 amino acids. The V gene's germline CDR1 is LNHDA and CDR2 SQIVND (reference sequence). With 5 bases clipped from V and 5 bases from J, the junction kept 8 bases outside the gene matches.